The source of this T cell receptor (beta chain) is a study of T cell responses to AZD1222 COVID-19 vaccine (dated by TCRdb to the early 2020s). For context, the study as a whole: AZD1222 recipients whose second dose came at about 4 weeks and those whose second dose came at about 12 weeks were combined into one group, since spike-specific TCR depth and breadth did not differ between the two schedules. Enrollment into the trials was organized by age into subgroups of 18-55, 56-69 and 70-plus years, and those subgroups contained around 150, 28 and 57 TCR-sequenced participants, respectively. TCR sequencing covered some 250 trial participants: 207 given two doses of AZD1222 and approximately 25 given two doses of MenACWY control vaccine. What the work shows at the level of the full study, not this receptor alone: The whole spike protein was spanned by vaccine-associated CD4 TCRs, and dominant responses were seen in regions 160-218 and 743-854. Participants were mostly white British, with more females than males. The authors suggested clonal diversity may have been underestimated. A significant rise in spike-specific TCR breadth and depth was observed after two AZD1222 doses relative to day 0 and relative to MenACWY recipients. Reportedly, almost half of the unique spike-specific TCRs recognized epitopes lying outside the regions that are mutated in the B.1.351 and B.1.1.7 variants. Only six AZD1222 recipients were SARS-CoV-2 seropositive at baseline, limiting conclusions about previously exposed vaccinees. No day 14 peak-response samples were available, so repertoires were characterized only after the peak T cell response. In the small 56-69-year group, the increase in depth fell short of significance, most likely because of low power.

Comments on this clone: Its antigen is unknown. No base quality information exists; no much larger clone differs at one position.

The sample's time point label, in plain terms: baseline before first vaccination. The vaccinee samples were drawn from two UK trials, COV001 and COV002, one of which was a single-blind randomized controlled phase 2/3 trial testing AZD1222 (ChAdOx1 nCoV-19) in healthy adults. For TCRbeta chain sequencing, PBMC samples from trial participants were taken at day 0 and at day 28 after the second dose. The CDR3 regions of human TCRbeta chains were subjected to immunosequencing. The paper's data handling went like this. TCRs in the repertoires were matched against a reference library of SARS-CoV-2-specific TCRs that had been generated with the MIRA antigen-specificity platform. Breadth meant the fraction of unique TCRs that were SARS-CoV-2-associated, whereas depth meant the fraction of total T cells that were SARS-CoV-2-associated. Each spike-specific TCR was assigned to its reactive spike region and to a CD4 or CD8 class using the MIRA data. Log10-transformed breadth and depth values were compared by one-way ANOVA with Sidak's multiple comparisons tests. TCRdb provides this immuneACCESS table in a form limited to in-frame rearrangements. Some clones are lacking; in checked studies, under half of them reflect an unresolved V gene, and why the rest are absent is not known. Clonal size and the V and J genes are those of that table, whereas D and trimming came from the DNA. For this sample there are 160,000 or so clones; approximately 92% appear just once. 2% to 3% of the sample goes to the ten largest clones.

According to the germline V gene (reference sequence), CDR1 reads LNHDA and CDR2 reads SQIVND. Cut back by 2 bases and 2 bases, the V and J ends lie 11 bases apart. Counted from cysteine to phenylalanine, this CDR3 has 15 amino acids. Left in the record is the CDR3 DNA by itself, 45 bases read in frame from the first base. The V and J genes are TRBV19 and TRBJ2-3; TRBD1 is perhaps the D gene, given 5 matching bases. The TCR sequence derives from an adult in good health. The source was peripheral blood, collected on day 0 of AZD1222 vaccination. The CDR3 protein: CASSIRGSLTDTQYF. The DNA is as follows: TGTGCCAGTAGTATAAGGGGAAGCCTCACAGATACGCAGTATTTT.